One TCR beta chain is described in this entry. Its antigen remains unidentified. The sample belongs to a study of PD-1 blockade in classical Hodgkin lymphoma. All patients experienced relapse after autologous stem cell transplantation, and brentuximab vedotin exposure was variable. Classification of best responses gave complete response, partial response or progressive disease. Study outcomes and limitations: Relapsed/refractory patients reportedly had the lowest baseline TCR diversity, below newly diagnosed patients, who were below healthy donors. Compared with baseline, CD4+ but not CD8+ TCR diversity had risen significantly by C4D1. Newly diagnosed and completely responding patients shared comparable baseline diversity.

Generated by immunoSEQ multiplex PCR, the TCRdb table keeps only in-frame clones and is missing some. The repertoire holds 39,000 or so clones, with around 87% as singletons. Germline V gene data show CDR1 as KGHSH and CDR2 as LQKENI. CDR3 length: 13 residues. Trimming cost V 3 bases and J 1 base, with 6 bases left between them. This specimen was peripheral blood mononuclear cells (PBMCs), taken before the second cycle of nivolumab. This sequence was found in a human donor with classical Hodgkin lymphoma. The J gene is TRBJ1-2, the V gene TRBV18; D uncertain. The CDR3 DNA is TGTGCCAGCTCACCGGCGGATAACTATGGCTACACCTTC. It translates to CASSPADNYGYTF.